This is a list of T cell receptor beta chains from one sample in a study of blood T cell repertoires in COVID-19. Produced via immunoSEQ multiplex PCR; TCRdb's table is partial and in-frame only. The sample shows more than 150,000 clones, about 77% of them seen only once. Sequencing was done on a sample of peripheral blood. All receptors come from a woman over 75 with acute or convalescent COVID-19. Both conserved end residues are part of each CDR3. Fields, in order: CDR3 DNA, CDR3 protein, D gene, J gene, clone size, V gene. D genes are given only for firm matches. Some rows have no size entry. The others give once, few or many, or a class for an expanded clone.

cdr3_nt: TGTGCCAGCAGAGTGAGAGCGGGGAAGAGTGATACGCAGTATTTT
cdr3_aa: CASRVRAGKSDTQYF
d_call: TRBD2
j_call: TRBJ2-3
clone_size: .
v_call: TRBV2

cdr3_nt: TGTGCCAGCAATGGACTAGCCCAAGAGACCCAGTACTTC
cdr3_aa: CASNGLAQETQYF
d_call: TRBD2
j_call: TRBJ2-5
clone_size: .
v_call: TRBV2

cdr3_nt: TGTGCCAGCAGCTTAGGGATCAGCGGGATGGAGCAGTACTTC
cdr3_aa: CASSLGISGMEQYF
d_call: TRBD2
j_call: TRBJ2-7
clone_size: .
v_call: TRBV7-2

cdr3_nt: TGTGCCAGCAGCGGGACAGCGTACACCGGGGAGCTGTTTTTT
cdr3_aa: CASSGTAYTGELFF
d_call: TRBD1
j_call: TRBJ2-2
clone_size: once
v_call: TRBV28

cdr3_nt: TGTGCCAGCTCACCCCCTTTTGGGGGGAATACTGAAGCTTTCTTT
cdr3_aa: CASSPPFGGNTEAFF
d_call: .
j_call: TRBJ1-1
clone_size: .
v_call: TRBV18

cdr3_nt: TGTGCCAGCAGAGGACTAGCGGCGAACAATGAGCAGTTCTTC
cdr3_aa: CASRGLAANNEQFF
d_call: TRBD2
j_call: TRBJ2-1
clone_size: .
v_call: TRBV6-5

cdr3_nt: TGTGCCAGCACCTCAATATTAGATGGGGGGGCGCGCACTGAAGCTTTCTTT
cdr3_aa: CASTSILDGGARTEAFF
d_call: .
j_call: TRBJ1-1
clone_size: .
v_call: TRBV7-2

cdr3_nt: TGCGCCAGCAGCACCACGGGGAACTATGGCTACACCTTC
cdr3_aa: CASSTTGNYGYTF
d_call: .
j_call: TRBJ1-2
clone_size: .
v_call: TRBV5-1

cdr3_nt: TGTGCCTGGAGTGTACTCGGGGGGCCCACCGGGGAGCTGTTTTTT
cdr3_aa: CAWSVLGGPTGELFF
d_call: .
j_call: TRBJ2-2
clone_size: once
v_call: TRBV30

cdr3_nt: TGTGCCAGCAGCTTGTGGGCGGGGCCTAATTCACCCCTCCACTTT
cdr3_aa: CASSLWAGPNSPLHF
d_call: .
j_call: TRBJ1-6
clone_size: once
v_call: TRBV5-6

cdr3_nt: TGTGCCAGCAGCCCCCGCTCTGGAAACACCATATATTTT
cdr3_aa: CASSPRSGNTIYF
d_call: .
j_call: TRBJ1-3
clone_size: .
v_call: TRBV5-6

cdr3_nt: TGTGCCAGCTACCGGACAGAGAACACTGAAGCTTTCTTT
cdr3_aa: CASYRTENTEAFF
d_call: .
j_call: TRBJ1-1
clone_size: .
v_call: TRBV6-5

cdr3_nt: TGTGCCAGCAGCTCAGACTATGGCTACACCTTC
cdr3_aa: CASSSDYGYTF
d_call: .
j_call: TRBJ1-2
clone_size: once
v_call: TRBV28

cdr3_nt: TGTGCCAGCGGGTCGGGGGGGGCGGGCGTATACGAGCAGTACTTC
cdr3_aa: CASGSGGAGVYEQYF
d_call: TRBD2
j_call: TRBJ2-7
clone_size: .
v_call: TRBV6-6

cdr3_nt: TGTGCTAGTGCCTACCACACAGGTTACGAGCAGTACTTC
cdr3_aa: CASAYHTGYEQYF
d_call: .
j_call: TRBJ2-7
clone_size: .
v_call: TRBV12-5

cdr3_nt: TGTGCCTGGAGTAGGGGAATCGGTAGGGATAATTCACCCCTCCACTTT
cdr3_aa: CAWSRGIGRDNSPLHF
d_call: .
j_call: TRBJ1-6
clone_size: few
v_call: TRBV30

cdr3_nt: TGTGCCAGCAGTGGGCTAGCGGGGGGGCCGGGCACAGATACGCAGTATTTT
cdr3_aa: CASSGLAGGPGTDTQYF
d_call: TRBD2
j_call: TRBJ2-3
clone_size: few
v_call: TRBV2

cdr3_nt: TGCGCCAGCAGCAACAGGGAGCGGGGTGAAGCTTTCTTT
cdr3_aa: CASSNRERGEAFF
d_call: .
j_call: TRBJ1-1
clone_size: .
v_call: TRBV5-1

cdr3_nt: TGCAGTGCTGGACATAATGAAAAACTGTTTTTT
cdr3_aa: CSAGHNEKLFF
d_call: .
j_call: TRBJ1-4
clone_size: few
v_call: TRBV20-1

cdr3_nt: TGTGCCAGCAGCCCCCCAGACAGTTGGGGATTTTTT
cdr3_aa: CASSPPDSWGFF
d_call: .
j_call: TRBJ1-4
clone_size: .
v_call: TRBV11-2

cdr3_nt: TGTGCCAGCAGTAGAGACAGGGGCAATCAGCCCCAGCATTTT
cdr3_aa: CASSRDRGNQPQHF
d_call: TRBD1
j_call: TRBJ1-5
clone_size: .
v_call: TRBV2

cdr3_nt: TGTGCCAGCAGGGGCGACAGGTATAGCAATCAGCCCCAGCATTTT
cdr3_aa: CASRGDRYSNQPQHF
d_call: .
j_call: TRBJ1-5
clone_size: .
v_call: TRBV6-5

cdr3_nt: TGTGCCAGCAGCGTAGGAGGGGGAGAGGAGCAGTACTTC
cdr3_aa: CASSVGGGEEQYF
d_call: .
j_call: TRBJ2-7
clone_size: .
v_call: TRBV9

cdr3_nt: TGTGCCAGCAGTTTAGGGCGAGAGCAGTACTTC
cdr3_aa: CASSLGREQYF
d_call: .
j_call: TRBJ2-7
clone_size: once
v_call: TRBV28

cdr3_nt: TGTGCCATCAGTGTGCGGGGACAGGGAAACAATGAGCAGTTCTTC
cdr3_aa: CAISVRGQGNNEQFF
d_call: TRBD1
j_call: TRBJ2-1
clone_size: .
v_call: TRBV10-3